These T cell receptor beta chains were read from a single sample in a study of blood T cells in healthy people across ages. One entry per CDR3 protein, called by TCRdb with MiXCR from the 5' RACE reads. The sample shows around 780,000 distinct CDR3 sequences, roughly 25% of them seen only once. A further study also used this sample, focusing on T cells of mothers and their children.

Sequencing input: blood. The receptors were sampled from a boy between 10 and 17 years old in good health. The CDR3 runs from the conserved cysteine through the conserved F or W. D genes are given only for firm matches. Not all rows give a size; the values are once, few, many and, for expanded clones, a class.

size: .
D: .
J: TRBJ2-3
V: TRBV7-9
CDR3: CASSFVGQLTDTQYF
DNA: TGTGCCAGCAGCTTCGTCGGACAGCTCACAGATACGCAGTATTTT

size: .
D: .
J: TRBJ2-3
V: TRBV25-1
CDR3: CASRSGTSTDTQYF
DNA: TGTGCCAGCAGGTCGGGCACTAGCACAGATACGCAGTATTTT

size: .
D: .
J: TRBJ2-7
V: TRBV5-1
CDR3: CASSQKWGASYEQYF
DNA: TGCGCCAGCAGCCAAAAGTGGGGGGCCTCCTACGAGCAGTACTTC

size: once
D: .
J: TRBJ1-5
V: TRBV7-9
CDR3: CASSRGPINQPQHF
DNA: TGTGCCAGCAGCAGGGGACCGATTAATCAGCCCCAGCATTTT

size: .
D: .
J: TRBJ2-5
V: TRBV12-3/TRBV12-4
CDR3: CASSRRSGMGETQYF
DNA: TGTGCCAGCAGTCGACGGAGTGGGATGGGAGAGACCCAGTACTTC

size: .
D: .
J: TRBJ1-5
V: TRBV12-3/TRBV12-4
CDR3: CASSLDPGGNQPQHF
DNA: TGTGCCAGCAGTTTAGATCCCGGAGGCAATCAGCCCCAGCATTTT

size: once
D: .
J: TRBJ2-2
V: TRBV29-1
CDR3: CSAGLLDTGELFF
DNA: TGCAGCGCCGGACTATTGGACACCGGGGAGCTGTTTTTT

size: .
D: TRBD1
J: TRBJ2-7
V: TRBV6-5
CDR3: CASSYRDSHEQYF
DNA: TGTGCCAGCAGTTACAGGGACAGCCACGAGCAGTACTTC

size: .
D: .
J: TRBJ1-1
V: TRBV10-3
CDR3: CAISELGGRDTEAFF
DNA: TGTGCCATCAGTGAGTTGGGGGGCAGGGATACTGAAGCTTTCTTT

size: few
D: .
J: TRBJ2-3
V: TRBV20-1
CDR3: CSARGLRDTQYF
DNA: TGCAGTGCTAGAGGATTGAGGGATACGCAGTATTTT

size: .
D: .
J: TRBJ2-5
V: TRBV24-1
CDR3: CATSDQGFQQYF
DNA: TGTGCCACCAGTGATCAAGGTTTCCAGCAGTACTTC

size: .
D: .
J: TRBJ1-1
V: TRBV6-1
CDR3: CASSEDRNELNTEAFF
DNA: TGTGCCAGCAGTGAAGATCGGAACGAATTGAACACTGAAGCTTTCTTT

size: .
D: .
J: TRBJ1-2
V: TRBV18
CDR3: CASSPRDRRPYGYTF
DNA: TGTGCCAGCTCACCACGCGACAGGCGTCCCTATGGCTACACCTTC

size: .
D: TRBD1
J: TRBJ2-2
V: TRBV5-1
CDR3: CASSAEPLGQGAMGELFF
DNA: TGCGCCAGCAGCGCGGAACCTCTTGGACAGGGGGCGATGGGGGAGCTGTTTTTT

size: few
D: .
J: TRBJ1-4
V: TRBV14
CDR3: CASSQRGPRNEKLFF
DNA: TGTGCCAGCAGCCAGCGGGGTCCGCGTAATGAAAAACTGTTTTTT

size: few
D: TRBD1
J: TRBJ1-3
V: TRBV5-1
CDR3: CASSTRTGESGNTIYF
DNA: TGCGCCAGCAGCACACGGACAGGGGAATCTGGAAACACCATATATTTT

size: .
D: .
J: TRBJ1-3
V: TRBV7-9
CDR3: CASSLSRQAGNTIYF
DNA: TGTGCCAGCAGCTTATCGAGACAGGCTGGAAACACCATATATTTT

size: .
D: TRBD1
J: TRBJ1-4
V: TRBV6-6
CDR3: CASSYFQGATNEKLFF
DNA: TGTGCCAGCAGTTACTTCCAGGGGGCTACTAATGAAAAACTGTTTTTT

size: .
D: .
J: TRBJ2-7
V: TRBV11-2
CDR3: CASSLPGPGNGEQYF
DNA: TGTGCCAGCAGCTTACCGGGACCCGGCAATGGCGAGCAGTACTTC

size: .
D: .
J: TRBJ2-1
V: TRBV5-1
CDR3: CASSSVLVSYNEQFF
DNA: TGCGCCAGCAGCTCCGTTCTAGTCTCCTACAATGAGCAGTTCTTC

size: .
D: TRBD1
J: TRBJ2-7
V: TRBV15
CDR3: CATSRRQGDEQYF
DNA: TGTGCCACCAGCAGAAGACAGGGCGACGAGCAGTACTTC

size: .
D: TRBD2
J: TRBJ2-7
V: TRBV20-1
CDR3: CSARRGGAQSEQYF
DNA: TGCAGTGCTAGACGCGGGGGGGCTCAATCCGAGCAGTACTTC

size: many
D: TRBD2
J: TRBJ2-4
V: TRBV20-1
CDR3: CSAPPWDGGVKNIQYF
DNA: TGCAGTGCCCCGCCGTGGGACGGGGGGGTCAAAAACATTCAGTACTTC

size: .
D: .
J: TRBJ2-4
V: TRBV6-6
CDR3: CASSYSGRGTIAKNIQYF
DNA: TGTGCCAGCAGTTACTCCGGAAGGGGGACGATAGCCAAAAACATTCAGTACTTC

size: .
D: .
J: TRBJ1-3
V: TRBV11-2
CDR3: CASSLDVNSGNTIYF
DNA: TGTGCCAGCAGCTTAGACGTCAACTCTGGAAACACCATATATTTT

size: .
D: .
J: TRBJ2-7
V: TRBV30
CDR3: CAWSVRSGLVYEQYF
DNA: TGTGCCTGGAGTGTACGGTCGGGTCTCGTCTACGAGCAGTACTTC

size: .
D: .
J: TRBJ2-6
V: TRBV4-2
CDR3: CASSQETGMAGANVLTF
DNA: TGTGCCAGCAGCCAGGAAACAGGGATGGCTGGGGCCAACGTCCTGACTTTC

size: .
D: .
J: TRBJ2-7
V: TRBV19
CDR3: CASSRTETVTYEQYF
DNA: TGTGCCAGTAGTCGAACCGAGACAGTAACCTACGAGCAGTACTTC

size: .
D: .
J: TRBJ1-2
V: TRBV28
CDR3: CASSLDRVGEHYGYTF
DNA: TGTGCCAGCAGTTTAGATCGGGTGGGGGAGCACTATGGCTACACCTTC

size: .
D: .
J: TRBJ2-5
V: TRBV4-1
CDR3: CASSQDVTVAGTQYF
DNA: TGCGCCAGCAGCCAAGATGTAACCGTTGCTGGGACCCAGTACTTC

size: .
D: .
J: TRBJ2-7
V: TRBV4-1
CDR3: CASSHAGNGYEQYF
DNA: TGCGCCAGCAGCCATGCGGGGAACGGGTACGAGCAGTACTTC

size: .
D: TRBD1
J: TRBJ2-5
V: TRBV20-1
CDR3: CSAVLDRGKETQYF
DNA: TGCAGTGCGGTCCTCGACAGGGGGAAAGAGACCCAGTACTTC

size: .
D: TRBD2
J: TRBJ2-1
V: TRBV20-1
CDR3: CSGASGGARQFF
DNA: TGCAGTGGGGCTAGCGGGGGGGCTAGGCAGTTCTTC

size: .
D: .
J: TRBJ1-5
V: TRBV3-1
CDR3: CASSQGPGQNQPQHF
DNA: TGTGCCAGCAGCCAAGGCCCGGGGCAGAATCAGCCCCAGCATTTT

size: .
D: TRBD1
J: TRBJ2-1
V: TRBV10-3
CDR3: CAVDRGGDNEQFF
DNA: TGTGCCGTCGACAGGGGTGGGGACAATGAGCAGTTCTTC

size: many
D: .
J: TRBJ1-4
V: TRBV4-2
CDR3: CASSKKGPGGEKLFF
DNA: TGTGCCAGCAGCAAAAAGGGACCTGGAGGGGAAAAACTGTTTTTT

size: .
D: TRBD2
J: TRBJ2-3
V: TRBV20-1
CDR3: CSAQAGGRTDTQYF
DNA: TGCAGTGCCCAAGCGGGAGGGAGGACAGATACGCAGTATTTT

size: .
D: TRBD2
J: TRBJ2-5
V: TRBV9
CDR3: CASSVGLAGEETQYF
DNA: TGTGCCAGCAGCGTAGGACTAGCGGGGGAAGAGACCCAGTACTTC

size: .
D: .
J: TRBJ2-5
V: TRBV15
CDR3: CATSPSRDAQETQYF
DNA: TGTGCCACCAGCCCATCTCGTGACGCCCAAGAGACCCAGTACTTC

size: few
D: TRBD1
J: TRBJ2-7
V: TRBV25-1
CDR3: CASSPKGGGLDEQYF
DNA: TGTGCCAGCAGCCCCAAAGGGGGCGGCTTGGACGAGCAGTACTTC

size: .
D: .
J: TRBJ2-7
V: TRBV10-3
CDR3: CAISESKGVSSYEQYF
DNA: TGTGCCATCAGTGAGTCGAAAGGAGTGAGCTCCTACGAGCAGTACTTC

size: .
D: .
J: TRBJ2-5
V: TRBV29-1
CDR3: CSVESGSYGQYF
DNA: TGCAGCGTTGAATCCGGTTCCTACGGGCAGTACTTC

size: .
D: TRBD1
J: TRBJ1-5
V: TRBV14
CDR3: CASSQEQGSPQHF
DNA: TGTGCCAGCAGCCAGGAACAGGGGTCACCCCAGCATTTT

size: .
D: TRBD2
J: TRBJ2-3
V: TRBV7-2
CDR3: CASSLEWTSVTDTQYF
DNA: TGTGCCAGCAGCTTAGAATGGACTAGCGTAACAGATACGCAGTATTTT

size: .
D: .
J: TRBJ2-7
V: TRBV6-5
CDR3: CASSYSAGHYEQYF
DNA: TGTGCCAGCAGTTACTCCGCAGGGCACTACGAGCAGTACTTC

size: .
D: .
J: TRBJ2-5
V: TRBV20-1
CDR3: CSAREVGEETQYF
DNA: TGCAGTGCTAGAGAAGTCGGGGAGGAGACCCAGTACTTC

size: .
D: .
J: TRBJ1-2
V: TRBV7-2
CDR3: CASSLMPGPEYGDGYTF
DNA: TGTGCCAGCAGCTTAATGCCAGGACCAGAGTATGGGGATGGCTACACCTTC

size: .
D: TRBD2
J: TRBJ2-5
V: TRBV9
CDR3: CASSVEASGGGEQYF
DNA: TGTGCCAGCAGCGTAGAGGCTAGCGGGGGAGGAGAGCAGTACTTC

size: few
D: TRBD1
J: TRBJ1-1
V: TRBV7-9
CDR3: CASSHDRVNTEAFF
DNA: TGTGCCAGCAGCCATGACAGGGTGAACACTGAAGCTTTCTTT

size: .
D: .
J: TRBJ2-1
V: TRBV28
CDR3: CASLGGVVYNEQFF
DNA: TGTGCCAGCTTAGGCGGGGTAGTCTACAATGAGCAGTTCTTC

size: few
D: TRBD1
J: TRBJ1-4
V: TRBV28
CDR3: CASSLIPRGRIDEKLFF
DNA: TGTGCCAGCAGTTTAATTCCCAGGGGGCGTATAGATGAAAAACTGTTTTTT

size: .
D: .
J: TRBJ1-6
V: TRBV29-1
CDR3: CSVKSRSDSPLHF
DNA: TGCAGCGTTAAGAGTCGATCGGATTCACCCCTCCACTTT

size: .
D: .
J: TRBJ2-3
V: TRBV5-1
CDR3: CASFRWDDRTDTQYF
DNA: TGCGCCAGCTTCCGGTGGGACGACCGCACAGATACGCAGTATTTT

size: once
D: .
J: TRBJ2-3
V: TRBV20-1
CDR3: CSARAPGSGTDTQYF
DNA: TGCAGTGCTAGGGCTCCGGGGAGCGGCACAGATACGCAGTATTTT

size: .
D: TRBD2
J: TRBJ2-1
V: TRBV3-1
CDR3: CASSYSLAGGEGRLFF
DNA: TGTGCCAGCAGCTATTCCTTAGCGGGAGGTGAGGGCCGGCTGTTCTTC

size: .
D: .
J: TRBJ2-1
V: TRBV12-3/TRBV12-4
CDR3: CASSSQGFGTTPYNEQFF
DNA: TGTGCCAGCAGTTCCCAGGGCTTTGGGACCACACCCTACAATGAGCAGTTCTTC

size: .
D: .
J: TRBJ1-5
V: TRBV29-1
CDR3: CSVEERGQPQHF
DNA: TGCAGCGTTGAAGAGCGGGGTCAGCCCCAGCATTTT

size: few
D: .
J: TRBJ1-2
V: TRBV28
CDR3: CASSSPGEARKGGYTF
DNA: TGTGCCAGCAGTTCCCCCGGGGAGGCGAGGAAAGGAGGCTACACCTTC

size: few
D: .
J: TRBJ2-7
V: TRBV12-3/TRBV12-4
CDR3: CASSSYIEQYF
DNA: TGTGCCAGCAGTTCTTACATTGAGCAGTACTTC

size: few
D: .
J: TRBJ2-3
V: TRBV20-1
CDR3: CSARKTSTDTQYF
DNA: TGCAGTGCCCGGAAGACTAGCACAGATACGCAGTATTTT